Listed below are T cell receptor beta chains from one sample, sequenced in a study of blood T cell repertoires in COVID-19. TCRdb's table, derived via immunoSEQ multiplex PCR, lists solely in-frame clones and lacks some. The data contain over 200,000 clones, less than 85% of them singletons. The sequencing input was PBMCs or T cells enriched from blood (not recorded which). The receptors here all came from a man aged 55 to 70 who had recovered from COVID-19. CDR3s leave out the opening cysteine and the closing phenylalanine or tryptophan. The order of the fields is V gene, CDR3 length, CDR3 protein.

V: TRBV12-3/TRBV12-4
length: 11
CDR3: ASSFTGDTEAF

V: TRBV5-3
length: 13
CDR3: ARSLGQGGNQPQH

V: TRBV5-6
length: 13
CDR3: ASSWGTGSGNTIY

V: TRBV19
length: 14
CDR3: ASSIAGTAGNTEAF

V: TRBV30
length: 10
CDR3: AWSRQGYEQY

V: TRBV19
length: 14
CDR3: ASSISPGLNTGELF

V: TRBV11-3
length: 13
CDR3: ASSFRIAGDNEQF

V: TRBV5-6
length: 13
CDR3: ASSLVAGITGELF

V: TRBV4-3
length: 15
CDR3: ASSQGLTGGAPYEQY

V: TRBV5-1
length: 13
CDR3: ASSLGGLETDTQY

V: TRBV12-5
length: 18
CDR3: ASGLGTATGRGWGNTEAF

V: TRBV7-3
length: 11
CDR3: ASSLGVPDTQY

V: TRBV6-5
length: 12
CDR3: ASSRKTGNPEAF

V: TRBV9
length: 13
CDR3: ASSEDSGGSYGYT

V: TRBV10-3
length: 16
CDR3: AISDGTGYSLMNTEAF

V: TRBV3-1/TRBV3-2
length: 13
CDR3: ASSPQGPNHNEQF

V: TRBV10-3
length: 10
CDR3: ASSGQENTIY

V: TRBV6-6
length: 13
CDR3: ASSRGQTSNQPQH

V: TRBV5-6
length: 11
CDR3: ASSPTGVYGYT

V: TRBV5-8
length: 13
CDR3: ASGMGTGLDQPQH

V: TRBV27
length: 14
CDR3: ASIPFLGATYNEQF

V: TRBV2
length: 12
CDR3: ASISGGNTGELF

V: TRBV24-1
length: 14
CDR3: ATRVGQGADTGELF

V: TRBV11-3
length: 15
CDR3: ASSLPYEQDSTDTQY

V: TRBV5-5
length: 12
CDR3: ASSLEHSGQPQH

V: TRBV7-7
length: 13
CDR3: ASSSGLAGTGELF

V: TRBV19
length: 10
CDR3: ASSIAESPLH

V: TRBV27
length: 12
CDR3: ASSLSGGFYEQY

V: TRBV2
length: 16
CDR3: ASSELLTGTGLNTEAF

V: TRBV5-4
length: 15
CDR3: ASSSQGLAGVWNEQF

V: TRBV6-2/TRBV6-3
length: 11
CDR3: ASSYPAENEQF

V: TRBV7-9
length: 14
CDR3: ASSLTAGQGAFEQF